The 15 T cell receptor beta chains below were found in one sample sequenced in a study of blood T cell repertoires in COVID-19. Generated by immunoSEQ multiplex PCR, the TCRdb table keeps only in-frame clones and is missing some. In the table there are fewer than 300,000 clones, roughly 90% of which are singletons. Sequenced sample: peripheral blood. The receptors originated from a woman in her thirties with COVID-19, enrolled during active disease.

The CDR3 region is CASSLEAGGPMNEQFF. DNA of the CDR3: TGCGCCAGCAGCTTGGAAGCGGGAGGGCCCATGAATGAGCAGTTCTTC. This chain uses TRBV5-1 with TRBJ2-1, with TRBD2 matching 10 bases. The J segment lost 7 bases and the V segment lost 0 bases, leaving 7 bases of the junction unmatched. Looked up from germline, CDR1 is SGHRS and CDR2 is YFSETQ. CDR3 size: 16 residues.

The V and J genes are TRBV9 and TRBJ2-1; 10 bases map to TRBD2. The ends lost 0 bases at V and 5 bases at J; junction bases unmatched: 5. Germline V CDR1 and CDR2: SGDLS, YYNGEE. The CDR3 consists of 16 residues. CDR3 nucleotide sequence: TGTGCCAGCAGCGTAGCCCCGGGACTAGCGAACAATGAGCAGTTCTTC. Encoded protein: CASSVAPGLANNEQFF.

CDR3 loop: CASSFGGGSTDTQYF. The CDR3 DNA reads TGTGCCAGCAGCTTTGGGGGAGGGAGCACAGATACGCAGTATTTT. V usage is TRBV11-3 and J usage is TRBJ2-3; TRBD2 matches 7 bases. CDR3 size: 15 residues. Per the germline V gene, CDR1 is SGHNT and CDR2 is YENEEA. V gave up 3 bases and J gave up 0 bases; unmatched junction bases: 3.

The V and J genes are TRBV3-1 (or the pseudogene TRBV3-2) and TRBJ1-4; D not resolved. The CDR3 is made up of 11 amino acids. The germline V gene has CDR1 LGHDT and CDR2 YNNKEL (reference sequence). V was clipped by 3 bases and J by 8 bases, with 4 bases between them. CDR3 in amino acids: CASSQGEKLFF. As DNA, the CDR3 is TGTGCCAGCAGCCAGGGCGAAAAACTGTTTTTT.

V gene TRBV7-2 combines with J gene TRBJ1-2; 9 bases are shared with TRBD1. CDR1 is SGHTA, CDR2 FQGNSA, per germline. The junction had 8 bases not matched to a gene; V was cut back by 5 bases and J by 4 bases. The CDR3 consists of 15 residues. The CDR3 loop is CASSPRQGEVYGYTF. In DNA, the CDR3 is TGTGCCAGCAGCCCCAGACAGGGGGAGGTCTATGGCTACACCTTC.

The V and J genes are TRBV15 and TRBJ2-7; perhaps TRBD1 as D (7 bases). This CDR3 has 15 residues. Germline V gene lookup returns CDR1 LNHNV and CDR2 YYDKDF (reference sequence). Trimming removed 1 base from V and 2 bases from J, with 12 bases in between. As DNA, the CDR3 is TGTGCCACCAGCAGAGCTCAGGGGGGCCCCTACGAGCAGTACTTC. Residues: CATSRAQGGPYEQYF.

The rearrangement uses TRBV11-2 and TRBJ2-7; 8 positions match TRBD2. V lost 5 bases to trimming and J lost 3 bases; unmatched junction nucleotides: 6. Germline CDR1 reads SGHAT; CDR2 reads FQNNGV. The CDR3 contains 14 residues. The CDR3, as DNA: TGTGCCAGCAGCATTAGCGGGATGAGCTACGAGCAGTACTTC. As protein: CASSISGMSYEQYF. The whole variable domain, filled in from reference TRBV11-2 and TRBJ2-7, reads EAGVAQSPRYKIIEKRQSVAFWCNPISGHATLYWYQQILGQGPKLLIQFQNNGVVDDSQLPKDRFSAERLKGVDSTLKIQPAKLEDSAVYLCASSISGMSYEQYFGPGTRLTVT.

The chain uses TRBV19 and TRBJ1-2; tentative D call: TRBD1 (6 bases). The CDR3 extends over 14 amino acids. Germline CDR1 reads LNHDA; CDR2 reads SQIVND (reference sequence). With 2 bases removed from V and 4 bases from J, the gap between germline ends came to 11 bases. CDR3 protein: CASSIQGGSYGYTF. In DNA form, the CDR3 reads TGTGCCAGTAGTATACAAGGGGGTAGCTATGGCTACACCTTC.

CDR3: CASRMGLAGGLGEQFF. The CDR3 nucleotides are TGCGCCAGCAGGATGGGACTAGCGGGAGGGCTTGGTGAGCAGTTCTTC. This chain connects TRBV5-1 to TRBJ2-1, with 16 bases that match TRBD2. V lost 5 bases to trimming and J lost 9 bases; unmatched junction nucleotides: 8. This CDR3 has 16 amino acids. Germline values: CDR1 SGHRS, CDR2 YFSETQ.

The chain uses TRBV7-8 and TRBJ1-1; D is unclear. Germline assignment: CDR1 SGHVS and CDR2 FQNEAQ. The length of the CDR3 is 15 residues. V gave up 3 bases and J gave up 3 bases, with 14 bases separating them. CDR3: CASSFPGPADTEAFF. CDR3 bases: TGTGCCAGCAGCTTTCCGGGTCCTGCGGACACTGAAGCTTTCTTT.

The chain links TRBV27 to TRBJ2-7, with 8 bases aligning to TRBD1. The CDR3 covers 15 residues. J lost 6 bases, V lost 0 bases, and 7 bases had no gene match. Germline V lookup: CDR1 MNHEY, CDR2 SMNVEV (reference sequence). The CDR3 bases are TGTGCCAGCAGTTTATCCCCTAGACAGGGGCTCGAGCAGTACTTC. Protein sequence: CASSLSPRQGLEQYF.

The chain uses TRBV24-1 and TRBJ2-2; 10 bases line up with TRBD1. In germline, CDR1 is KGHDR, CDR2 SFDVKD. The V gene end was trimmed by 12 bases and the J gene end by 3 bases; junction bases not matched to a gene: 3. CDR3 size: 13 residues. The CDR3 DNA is TGTGCCGCCGGGACAGGGGACACCGGGGAGCTGTTTTTT. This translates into CAAGTGDTGELFF.

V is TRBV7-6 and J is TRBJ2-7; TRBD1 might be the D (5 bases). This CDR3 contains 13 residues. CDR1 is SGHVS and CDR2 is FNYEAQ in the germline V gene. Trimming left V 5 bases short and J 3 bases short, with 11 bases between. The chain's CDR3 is CASSPDSIYEQYF. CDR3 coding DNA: TGTGCCAGCAGCCCTGACAGCATCTACGAGCAGTACTTC.

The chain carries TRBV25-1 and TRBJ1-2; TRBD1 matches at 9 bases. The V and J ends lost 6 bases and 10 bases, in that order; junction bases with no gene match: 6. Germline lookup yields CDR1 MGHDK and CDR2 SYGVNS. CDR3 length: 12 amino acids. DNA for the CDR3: TGTGCCAGCAGCCCCGGGACAGGGACCTACACCTTC. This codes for CASSPGTGTYTF.

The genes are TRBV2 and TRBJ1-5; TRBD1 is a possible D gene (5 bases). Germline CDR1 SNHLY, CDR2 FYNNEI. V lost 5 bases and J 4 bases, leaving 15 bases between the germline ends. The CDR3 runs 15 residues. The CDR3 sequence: CASSLTGLINQPQHF. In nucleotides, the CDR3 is TGTGCCAGCAGTTTAACGGGACTGATAAATCAGCCCCAGCATTTT.